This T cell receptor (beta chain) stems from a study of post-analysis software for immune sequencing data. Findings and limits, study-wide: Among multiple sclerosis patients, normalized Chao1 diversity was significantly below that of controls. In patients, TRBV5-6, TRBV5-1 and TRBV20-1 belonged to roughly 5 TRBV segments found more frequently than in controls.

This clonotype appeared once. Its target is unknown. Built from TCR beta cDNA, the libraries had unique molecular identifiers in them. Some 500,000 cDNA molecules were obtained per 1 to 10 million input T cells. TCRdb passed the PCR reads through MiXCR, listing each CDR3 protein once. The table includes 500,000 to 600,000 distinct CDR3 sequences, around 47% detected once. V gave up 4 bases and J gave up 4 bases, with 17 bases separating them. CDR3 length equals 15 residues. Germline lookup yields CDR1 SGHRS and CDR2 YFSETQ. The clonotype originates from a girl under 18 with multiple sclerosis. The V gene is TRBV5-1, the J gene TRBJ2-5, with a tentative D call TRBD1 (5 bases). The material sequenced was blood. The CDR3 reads CASSTGHQRRETQYF. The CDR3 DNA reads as TGCGCCAGCAGCACAGGACACCAAAGGAGAGAGACCCAGTACTTC.